The rows below give T cell receptor beta chains drawn from one sample of a study of blood T cells in healthy people across ages. In TCRdb, the 5' RACE reads were re-called with MiXCR into one record per CDR3 protein. The sample consists of about 970,000 distinct CDR3 sequences, roughly 51% of them appearing once. Sequenced input: blood. The receptors were gathered from a woman aged 55-70 years in good health. Both conserved end residues are part of each CDR3. The order of the fields is D gene, clone size, V gene, J gene, CDR3 DNA, CDR3 protein. The D gene is left open where the match is weak. Rows may omit the clone size; those that give it use once, few, many or a size class.

d_gene: -
abundance: -
v_gene: TRBV5-1
j_gene: TRBJ2-1
CDR3nt: TGCGCCAGCAGCTTGCCTAGCGAAAATGAGCAGTTCTTC
CDR3aa: CASSLPSENEQFF

d_gene: -
abundance: -
v_gene: TRBV20-1
j_gene: TRBJ2-5
CDR3nt: TGCAGTGCTATCAGGGAGTTTACAGAGACCCAGTACTTC
CDR3aa: CSAIREFTETQYF

d_gene: -
abundance: once
v_gene: TRBV7-9
j_gene: TRBJ2-4
CDR3nt: TGTGCCAGCAGCCTCCGGGGAGCGGTGGACATTCAGTACTTC
CDR3aa: CASSLRGAVDIQYF

d_gene: TRBD2
abundance: once
v_gene: TRBV30
j_gene: TRBJ2-1
CDR3nt: TGTGCCTGGCAGACTAGCGGGAACTCCTACAATGAGCAGTTCTTC
CDR3aa: CAWQTSGNSYNEQFF

d_gene: TRBD1
abundance: -
v_gene: TRBV7-9
j_gene: TRBJ2-1
CDR3nt: TGTGCCAGCAGTTCACACAGGGGTACGTCCAATGAGCAGTTCTTC
CDR3aa: CASSSHRGTSNEQFF

d_gene: TRBD2
abundance: -
v_gene: TRBV25-1
j_gene: TRBJ2-2
CDR3nt: TGTGCCAGCGGGGGGACTATGGGGACCGGGGAGCTGTTTTTT
CDR3aa: CASGGTMGTGELFF

d_gene: -
abundance: -
v_gene: TRBV20-1
j_gene: TRBJ1-5
CDR3nt: TGCAGTGCTAGTCCGACCAGGGAATTGGATCAGCCCCAGCATTTT
CDR3aa: CSASPTRELDQPQHF

d_gene: -
abundance: few
v_gene: TRBV3-1
j_gene: TRBJ2-6
CDR3nt: TGTGCCAGCAGCCCAATCTTTAGTCTTGGCCCACGGGGGGCCAACGTCCTGACTTTC
CDR3aa: CASSPIFSLGPRGANVLTF

d_gene: TRBD1
abundance: -
v_gene: TRBV7-2
j_gene: TRBJ2-7
CDR3nt: TGTGCCAGCAGCTTAACATCCGACAGGGGTCTATCCTACGGGCAGTACTTC
CDR3aa: CASSLTSDRGLSYGQYF

d_gene: TRBD2
abundance: few
v_gene: TRBV28
j_gene: TRBJ2-7
CDR3nt: TGTGCCAGCAGTCGTGGGGGGGGTAATGAGCAGTACTTC
CDR3aa: CASSRGGGNEQYF